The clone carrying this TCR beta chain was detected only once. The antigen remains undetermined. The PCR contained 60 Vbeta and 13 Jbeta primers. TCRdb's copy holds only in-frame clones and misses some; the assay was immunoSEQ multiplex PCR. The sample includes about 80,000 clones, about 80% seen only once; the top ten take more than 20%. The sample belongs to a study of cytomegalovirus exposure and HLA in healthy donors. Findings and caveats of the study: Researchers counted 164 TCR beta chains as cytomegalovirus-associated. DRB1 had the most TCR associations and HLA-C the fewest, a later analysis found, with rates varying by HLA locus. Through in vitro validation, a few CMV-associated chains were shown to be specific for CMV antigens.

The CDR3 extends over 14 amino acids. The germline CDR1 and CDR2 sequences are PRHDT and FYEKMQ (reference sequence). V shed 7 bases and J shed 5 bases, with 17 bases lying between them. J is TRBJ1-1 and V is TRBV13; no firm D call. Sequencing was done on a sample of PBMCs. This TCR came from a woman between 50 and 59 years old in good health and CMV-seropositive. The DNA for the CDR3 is TGTGCCAGCATCCGAGCGGCAGGAAGTACTGAAGCTTTCTTT. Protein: CASIRAAGSTEAFF. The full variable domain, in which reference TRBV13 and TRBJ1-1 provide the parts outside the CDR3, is AAGVIQSPRHLIKEKRETATLKCYPIPRHDTVYWYQQGPGQDPQFLISFYEKMQSDKGSIPDRFSAQQFSDYHSELNMSSLELGDSALYFCASIRAAGSTEAFFGQGTRLTVV.